This TCR beta chain derives from a study of cytomegalovirus exposure and HLA in healthy donors. In the PCR, 60 Vbeta and 13 Jbeta primers were used. The data were produced by immunoSEQ multiplex PCR, yet TCRdb's version contains in-frame clones alone and is incomplete. The table has over 150,000 clones, 80% seen once. A word on this clone: What it recognizes is unknown.

Whole-study results and caveats: TCR beta sequences reportedly predicted most subjects' HLA-A and HLA-B alleles accurately. There was a cluster of highly shared sequence variants that was likely a sequencing artifact.

This CDR3 spans 15 amino acids. Per the germline V gene, CDR1 is SEHNR and CDR2 is FQNEAQ (reference sequence). V was shortened by 2 bases and J by 4 bases, with 11 bases between the two germline ends. This rearrangement joins TRBV7-9 to TRBJ2-2; no definite D call. Sequencing input: PBMCs. The clonotype was recovered from a man aged 18 to 29 in good health and CMV-seropositive. CDR3 nucleotides: TGTGCCAGCAGCTTAAGACCGCCGGGCACCGGGGAGCTGTTTTTT. Protein: CASSLRPPGTGELFF.